A single sample is the source of the 27 T cell receptor beta chains below, sequenced in a study of fetal regulatory T cell absence and autoimmunity. The method was immunoSEQ multiplex PCR; TCRdb's version includes in-frame clones alone and lacks a portion of them. The table includes roughly 95,000 clones, approximately 79% detected once. The sequenced material came from pancreas tissue. All receptors come from a male donor with IPEX syndrome.

The rearrangement joins TRBV7-9 to TRBJ2-5, with TRBD2 matching over 7 bases. Germline CDR1 is SEHNR and CDR2 is FQNEAQ (reference sequence). This CDR3 spans 14 amino acids. The trim removed 5 bases at V and 5 bases at J, leaving 8 bases unmatched. Here the CDR3 DNA reads TGTGCCAGCAGCCCTCGAGATAGCGGGGAGACCCAGTACTTC. This encodes CASSPRDSGETQYF.

V is TRBV14 and J is TRBJ2-2; the D is unclear. V was trimmed by 4 bases and J by 5 bases, leaving 8 bases between them. This CDR3 has 13 residues. CDR1 SGHDN and CDR2 FVKESK come from the germline V gene. The CDR3 spells CASSPTRTGELFF. DNA of the CDR3: TGTGCCAGCAGCCCGACCCGGACCGGGGAGCTGTTTTTT.

The V call is TRBV19, the J call TRBJ2-7, with D perhaps TRBD1 (6 bases). CDR1 is LNHDA, CDR2 SQIVND, per germline (reference sequence). The V end lost 3 bases, the J end lost 4 bases, and 10 bases lay between the germline ends. The CDR3 contains 13 residues. The CDR3 DNA sequence: TGTGCCAGTAGTATCCTTCAGGGGTACGAGCAGTACTTC. Protein product: CASSILQGYEQYF.

The table lists this clone with a few counts. This chain uses TRBV30 with TRBJ1-1; D not resolved. This CDR3 has 13 residues. Trimming left V 4 bases short and J 1 base short, with 10 bases between. Germline values: CDR1 GTSNPN, CDR2 SVGIG (reference sequence). The CDR3 bases are TGTGCCTGGACCATCCGAGGGAACACTGAAGCTTTCTTT. Its translation is CAWTIRGNTEAFF.

The rearrangement joins TRBV27 to TRBJ2-3, with 12 bases lining up with TRBD2. Unmatched junction bases numbered 11, after V lost 7 bases and J lost 6 bases. This CDR3 is built from 16 residues. Germline CDR1 is MNHEY and CDR2 is SMNVEV (reference sequence). CDR3 sequence: CASTLGPSGGVDTQYF. The CDR3 nucleotides read TGTGCCAGCACCCTTGGGCCTAGCGGGGGGGTCGATACGCAGTATTTT.

V gene TRBV19 combines with J gene TRBJ1-3, with unresolved D. The CDR3 spans 13 residues. Germline V lookup: CDR1 LNHDA, CDR2 SQIVND (reference sequence). V gave up 1 base and J gave up 4 bases, with 5 bases separating them. CDR3 coding DNA: TGTGCCAGTAGTATAGGTCCAGGAAACACCATATATTTT. Translating gives CASSIGPGNTIYF.

This clone was counted a single time. The V call is TRBV7-9, the J call TRBJ1-1; 11 nucleotides match TRBD1. The V segment lost 5 bases and the J segment 6 bases; nucleotides outside the gene matches: 11. From germline, CDR1 is SEHNR and CDR2 FQNEAQ (reference sequence). There are 16 residues in the CDR3. In DNA, the CDR3 is TGTGCCAGCAGCCAACTTCCGGGACAGGGGGATCCTGAAGCTTTCTTT. Its translation is CASSQLPGQGDPEAFF.

The J gene is TRBJ1-2, the V gene TRBV5-4; D remains ambiguous. Trimming took 3 bases from V and 7 from J, leaving 25 bases between them. Germline CDR1 and CDR2: SGHNT and YYREEE (reference sequence). The CDR3 has 17 residues. CDR3 nucleotides: TGTGCCAGCAGCTCTCACCCTCTGGTTAGGTATGAGCGTGGCTACACCTTC. The encoded protein is CASSSHPLVRYERGYTF.

The chain links TRBV5-1 to TRBJ2-7; no definite D call. The CDR3 has 14 residues. Trimming removed 0 bases from V and 7 bases from J, with 14 bases in between. The germline CDR1 and CDR2 sequences are SGHRS and YFSETQ. The CDR3 here is CASSLGGLDGEQYF. The DNA of the CDR3 is TGCGCCAGCAGCTTGGGTGGCTTAGATGGGGAGCAGTACTTC.

This chain connects TRBV9 to TRBJ1-2; D perhaps matches TRBD1 (5 bases). V lost 4 bases and J lost 6, with 13 bases in between. Looked up from germline, CDR1 is SGDLS and CDR2 is YYNGEE. The CDR3 contains 13 residues. The chain's CDR3 is CASSPRGRNGYTF. CDR3 in DNA: TGTGCCAGCAGCCCCCGGGGGAGGAATGGCTACACCTTC.

The chain uses TRBV12-2 and TRBJ2-3; the table's TRBD1 call for D was not verified on the DNA. TRBV12-2 represents a pseudogene. This CDR3 has 15 residues. The CDR3 reads CASRFGTGLTDTQYF. CDR3 in DNA: TGTGCAAGTCGCTTCGGGACAGGGCTCACAGATACGCAGTATTTT.

This rearrangement joins TRBV4-1 to TRBJ2-7, with 10 bases that match TRBD1. The CDR3 is 18 amino acids. Germline loops: CDR1 MGHRA, CDR2 YSYEKL. V shed 4 bases and J 3 bases; nucleotides not matched to a gene: 15. The DNA of the CDR3 is TGCGCCAGCAGCCCCGACAGGGGGCTTTCGGGCCCGCTCTACGAGCAGTACTTC. Translating it yields CASSPDRGLSGPLYEQYF.

This chain connects TRBV13 to TRBJ2-5, with TRBD2 matching over 8 bases. V lost 5 bases and J lost 1; bases outside the gene matches: 9. Germline V gives CDR1 PRHDT, CDR2 FYEKMQ (reference sequence). The CDR3 runs to 16 residues. The CDR3 DNA is TGTGCCAGCAGCCACGTGGGCGGGGGGACCCAAGAGACCCAGTACTTC. It is translated as CASSHVGGGTQETQYF.

The chain joins TRBV27 to TRBJ2-7, with TRBD2 matching over 12 bases. Trimming at V came to 4 bases and at J to 4 bases, leaving 5 bases not matched to a gene. This CDR3 is 15 amino acids long. The V gene's germline CDR1 is MNHEY and CDR2 SMNVEV (reference sequence). This CDR3 is CASSSLTSGSYEQYF. CDR3 coding DNA: TGTGCCAGCAGTTCCTTGACTAGCGGGAGTTACGAGCAGTACTTC.

On this clone: One junction end disagrees with the germline gene, perhaps due to a read error. The chain employs TRBV11-3 and TRBJ2-3, with D uncertain. This CDR3 has 16 residues. In germline, CDR1 is SGHNT, CDR2 YENEEA. The DNA of the CDR3 is TGTGCCAGCAGTTTAGATGGGGTTTGGAGCCCAGATACGCAGTATTTT. It specifies CASSLDGVWSPDTQYF.

This chain uses TRBV2 with TRBJ2-7, with D hard to call. The CDR3 totals 13 residues. Germline V gives CDR1 SNHLY, CDR2 FYNNEI. V lost 7 bases and J 2 bases, leaving 12 bases between the germline ends. CDR3: CASISRRTYEQYF. The CDR3 DNA reads as TGTGCCAGCATTAGTAGGCGGACCTACGAGCAGTACTTC.

This chain connects TRBV4-3 to TRBJ2-1, with 14 bases matching TRBD2. The CDR3 is 15 amino acids. V lost 6 bases and J lost 5; bases outside the gene matches: 3. Germline CDR1 reads LGHNA; CDR2 reads YSLEER. In nucleotides, the CDR3 is TGCGCCAGCAGACCGGGACTAGCGGGGGACAATGAGCAGTTCTTC. Amino acid sequence: CASRPGLAGDNEQFF.

A word on this clone: Since a much larger clone is just one base distant, this may be a read error. The V call is TRBV11-2, the J call TRBJ2-3; the match to TRBD2 covers 8 bases. The CDR3 is 15 residues long. Per the germline V gene, CDR1 is SGHAT and CDR2 is FQNNGV. J lost 0 bases, V lost 3 bases, and 2 bases had no gene match. The CDR3: CASSLTSASTDTQYF. In nucleotides, the CDR3 is TGTGCCAGCAGCTTGACTAGCGCGAGCACAGATACGCAGTATTTT.

The genes are TRBV12-5 and TRBJ1-1; maybe TRBD1 (6 bases). Trimming stripped 1 base from V and 7 bases from J, with 7 bases between. The CDR3 length is 12 residues. Germline V lookup: CDR1 LGHNT, CDR2 FRNRAP. The CDR3 coding sequence is TGTGCTAGTGGTTTGGGCAGGGGTGAAGCTTTCTTT. Its protein product is CASGLGRGEAFF.

This chain joins TRBV4-2 and TRBJ2-7; 11 bases match TRBD2. V trimming: 5 bases; J trimming: 3 bases; junction bases outside the gene matches: 3. Germline CDR1 is LGHNA and CDR2 is YNFKEQ. CDR3 length: 14 residues. The CDR3 DNA reads as TGTGCCAGCAGCGGGACTAGCGGAAACTACGAGCAGTACTTC. It codes for CASSGTSGNYEQYF.

The chain joins TRBV5-4 to TRBJ2-1; perhaps TRBD1 as D (6 bases). Germline CDR1 SGHNT, CDR2 YYREEE (reference sequence). This CDR3 contains 14 residues. V was shortened by 0 bases and J by 8 bases, with 12 bases between the two germline ends. As DNA, the CDR3 is TGTGCCAGCAGCTTGGCCAACAGGGACCATGAGCAGTTCTTC. As protein: CASSLANRDHEQFF. The complete variable domain, with remaining parts taken from reference TRBV5-4 and TRBJ2-1, reads ETGVTQSPTHLIKTRGQQVTLRCSSQSGHNTVSWYQQALGQGPQFIFQYYREEENGRGNFPPRFSGLQFPNYSSELNVNALELDDSALYLCASSLANRDHEQFFGPGTRLTVL.

CDR3 in DNA: TGTGCCAGTAGTATCCCACCCCCCGGGAGCAATCAGCCCCAGCATTTT. It is translated as CASSIPPPGSNQPQHF. The J gene is TRBJ1-5, the V gene TRBV19, with D hard to call. The CDR3 has 16 residues. Germline V gene lookup returns CDR1 LNHDA and CDR2 SQIVND (reference sequence). The V end lost 3 bases, the J end lost 1 base, and 13 bases lay between the germline ends.

This clone showed up just a few times. The rearrangement joins TRBV13 to TRBJ1-1; TRBD1 aligns across 8 bases. The J segment lost 2 bases and the V segment lost 5 bases, leaving 4 bases of the junction unmatched. The CDR3 sequence is 14 residues long. CDR1 PRHDT and CDR2 FYEKMQ come from the germline V gene (reference sequence). This chain's CDR3 is CASSEGQGNTEAFF. The CDR3, as DNA: TGTGCCAGCAGCGAAGGACAGGGAAACACTGAAGCTTTCTTT.

This clone was detected once. The chain recombines TRBV13 with TRBJ2-7, with 10 bases aligning to TRBD2. After removal of 1 base from V and 3 bases from J, the junction contained 0 bases not matched to a gene. Germline V gene lookup returns CDR1 PRHDT and CDR2 FYEKMQ (reference sequence). The CDR3 has 14 residues. CDR3 coding DNA: TGTGCCAGCAGCTTAGAGCGGGGGGGCTACGAGCAGTACTTC. Translation gives CASSLERGGYEQYF. The full variable domain, in which reference TRBV13 and TRBJ2-7 provide the parts outside the CDR3, is AAGVIQSPRHLIKEKRETATLKCYPIPRHDTVYWYQQGPGQDPQFLISFYEKMQSDKGSIPDRFSAQQFSDYHSELNMSSLELGDSALYFCASSLERGGYEQYFGPGTRLTVT.

The CDR3 nucleotides read TGTGCCAGCAGTGAGAGGCAGCATGGCTACACCTTC. Amino acid sequence: CASSERQHGYTF. The chain joins TRBV2 to TRBJ1-2; no definite D call. With 3 bases removed from V and 6 bases from J, the gap between germline ends came to 8 bases. Germline CDR1 reads SNHLY; CDR2 reads FYNNEI. The CDR3 contains 12 residues.

The chain combines TRBV27 with TRBJ2-5, with D perhaps TRBD1 or TRBD2 (6 bases each). Deletions cut 2 bases from V and 5 bases from J, with 18 bases between. The germline V gene has CDR1 MNHEY and CDR2 SMNVEV (reference sequence). CDR3 length equals 16 residues. CDR3 protein: CASSLEFPGARETQYF. CDR3 sequence (DNA): TGTGCCAGCAGTTTAGAGTTCCCGGGGGCGAGGGAGACCCAGTACTTC.

The count of this clone is one. This chain connects TRBV4-3 to TRBJ1-2; possibly TRBD1 for D (6 bases). V dropped 3 bases and J dropped 2 bases, with 10 bases sitting between them. CDR1 is LGHNA, CDR2 YSLEER, per germline. The length of the CDR3 is 14 residues. Here the CDR3 reads CASSQGAQNYGYTF. In DNA, the CDR3 is TGCGCCAGCAGCCAGGGGGCGCAGAACTATGGCTACACCTTC.